One and the same sample provided the 13 T cell receptor beta chains below, sequenced in a study of early T cells in non-severe SARS-CoV-2 infection. TCRdb itself ran the 5' RACE reads through MiXCR, one entry per CDR3 protein. This sample yields over 30,000 distinct CDR3 sequences, of which roughly 7.9% are seen a single time; 9.5% to 15% belongs to the top ten. The source material was whole blood, sampled at baseline. Receptors were obtained from an adult who was a healthcare worker with PCR-confirmed SARS-CoV-2 infection or an uninfected control (not recorded which).

This clonotype occurred a few times. V gene TRBV29-1 combines with J gene TRBJ2-5; tentatively, D is TRBD2 (5 bases). CDR3 length: 12 amino acids. Germline CDR1 SQVTM, CDR2 ANQGSEA. The V end was cut by 3 bases, the J end by 4 bases, with 9 bases between. The CDR3 sequence is CSVEDWRETQYF. Here the CDR3 DNA reads TGCAGCGTTGAGGACTGGCGAGAGACCCAGTACTTC.

This clonotype was seen a few times. The chain recombines TRBV12-3 or TRBV12-4 with TRBJ2-1, with 14 bases identical to TRBD2. V shed 1 base and J 7 bases; nucleotides not matched to a gene: 3. The CDR3 totals 16 residues. The DNA of the CDR3 is TGTGCCAGCAGTTTAGAGGGACTAGCGGGGGTAAATGAGCAGTTCTTC. This codes for CASSLEGLAGVNEQFF.

This sequence joins TRBV19 and TRBJ1-2, with a tentative D call TRBD1 (5 bases). V lost 7 bases to trimming and J lost 6 bases, with 15 bases between them. The germline CDR1 and CDR2 sequences are LNHDA and SQIVND (reference sequence). The CDR3 runs 13 residues. The CDR3 reads CASMAGPINGYTF. The CDR3 DNA reads as TGTGCCAGTATGGCGGGACCCATCAATGGCTACACCTTC.

This clonotype was recorded many times. The rearrangement joins TRBV6-5 to TRBJ1-6, with TRBD1 matching 7 bases. Germline CDR1 and CDR2: MNHEY and SVGAGI. With 2 bases clipped from V and 7 bases from J, the junction kept 5 bases outside the gene matches. The CDR3 is made up of 15 amino acids. The CDR3 spells CASSYQGEGNSPLHF. CDR3 in DNA: TGTGCCAGCAGTTACCAGGGGGAGGGGAATTCACCCCTCCACTTT.

This clonotype was observed a few times. The rearrangement links TRBV5-1 to TRBJ2-1, with D maybe TRBD1 (6 bases). The CDR3 length is 13 residues. Germline loops: CDR1 SGHRS, CDR2 YFSETQ. Trimming pared 4 bases from V and 10 bases from J, leaving 15 bases between. In DNA form, the CDR3 reads TGCGCCAGCAGCGCCGGACAGTCGAAGGAGCAGTTCTTC. This sequence encodes CASSAGQSKEQFF.

This CDR3 reads CASRKGDTGGGGNTIYF. CDR3 nucleotides: TGTGCCAGCAGGAAGGGAGATACAGGGGGTGGTGGAAACACCATATATTTT. This chain links TRBV2 with TRBJ1-3, with 8 nucleotides matching TRBD1. CDR1 and CDR2 (germline): SNHLY, FYNNEI. The V gene end was trimmed by 6 bases and the J gene end by 3 bases; junction bases not matched to a gene: 13. The CDR3 has 17 amino acids.

The rearrangement joins TRBV6-2 or TRBV6-3 to TRBJ1-2; D might be TRBD1 (6 bases). CDR3 length: 15 amino acids. Trimming removed 7 bases from V and 3 bases from J, with 18 bases in between. Germline CDR1 reads MNHEY; CDR2 reads SVGEGT. The CDR3 is CASTNDRFGDYGYTF. CDR3 sequence (DNA): TGTGCCAGCACTAACGACAGGTTCGGAGACTATGGCTACACCTTC.

This clonotype was detected only a few times. The chain joins TRBV3-1 to TRBJ2-2; weak D call: TRBD1 (6 bases). V gave up 6 bases and J gave up 5 bases, with 13 bases separating them. This CDR3 comprises 14 residues. Germline V gene sequence: CDR1 LGHDT, CDR2 YNNKEL (reference sequence). The CDR3 DNA sequence: TGTGCCAGCAGTGGATTACAGGGTACCGGGGAGCTGTTTTTT. This encodes CASSGLQGTGELFF.

This chain joins TRBV6-5 and TRBJ2-1; 11 bases agree with TRBD1. There are 14 residues in the CDR3. V shed 5 bases and J 11 bases; nucleotides not matched to a gene: 8. CDR1 and CDR2 (germline): MNHEY, SVGAGI. CDR3 residues: CASSPWTGGVQQFF. CDR3 sequence (DNA): TGTGCCAGCAGTCCTTGGACAGGGGGCGTACAGCAGTTCTTC.

In its sample, this clonotype was seen a few times. The DNA of the CDR3 is TGTGCCAGCAGCGAAATAGGGGGGACCTACAATGAGCAGTTCTTC. Its translation: CASSEIGGTYNEQFF. This sequence joins TRBV5-4 and TRBJ2-1; D assignment may be TRBD1 or TRBD2 (6 bases each). V lost 4 bases, J lost 2 bases, and 13 bases lay in between. Germline CDR1 and CDR2: SGHNT and YYREEE (reference sequence). The CDR3 contains 15 residues.

This clonotype was found a few times. This chain uses TRBV12-3 or TRBV12-4 with TRBJ2-1, with 8 positions matching TRBD1. The CDR3 covers 15 residues. V shed 6 bases, J shed 8 bases, and the junction held 12 bases outside the gene matches. The CDR3 sequence: CASSTGTGLFDEQFF. The CDR3, as DNA: TGTGCCAGCAGCACCGGGACAGGTCTTTTCGATGAGCAGTTCTTC.

This clonotype was picked up a small number of times. The CDR3 sequence: CAWSGKRGYNEQFF. The CDR3 nucleotides are TGTGCCTGGAGTGGCAAGCGGGGTTACAATGAGCAGTTCTTC. V is TRBV30 and J is TRBJ2-1, with 7 positions matching TRBD2. Unmatched junction bases numbered 4, after V lost 1 base and J lost 4 bases. The CDR3 extends over 14 amino acids. Germline V gene data show CDR1 as GTSNPN and CDR2 as SVGIG (reference sequence).

By sample share, this clonotype is medium-sized. This chain uses TRBV7-9 with TRBJ2-5; no clear D. Germline loops: CDR1 SEHNR, CDR2 FQNEAQ (reference sequence). With 4 bases removed from V and 4 bases from J, the gap between germline ends came to 7 bases. This CDR3 contains 12 residues. CDR3 sequence (DNA): TGTGCCAGCAGCTCCCCGGTAGAGACCCAGTACTTC. This translates into CASSSPVETQYF.